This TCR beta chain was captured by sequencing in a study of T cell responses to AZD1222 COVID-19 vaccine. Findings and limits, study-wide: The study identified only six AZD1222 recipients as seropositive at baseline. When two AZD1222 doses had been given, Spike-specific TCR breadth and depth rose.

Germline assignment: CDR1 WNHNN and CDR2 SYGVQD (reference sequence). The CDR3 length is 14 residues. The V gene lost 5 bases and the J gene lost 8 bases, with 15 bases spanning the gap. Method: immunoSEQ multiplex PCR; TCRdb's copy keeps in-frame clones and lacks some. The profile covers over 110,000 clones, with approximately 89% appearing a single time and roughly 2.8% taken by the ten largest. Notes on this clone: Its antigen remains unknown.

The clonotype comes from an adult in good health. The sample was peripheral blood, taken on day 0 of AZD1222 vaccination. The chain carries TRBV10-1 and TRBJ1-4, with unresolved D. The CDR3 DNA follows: TGCGCCAGCAGTTCGGGATTAGAAGGGGAAAAACTGTTTTTT. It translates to CASSSGLEGEKLFF.